This T cell receptor (beta chain) was obtained from a study of T cells after yellow fever vaccination. Study summary: Any fraction with a low cell number was prepared using SMART-Seq v4 Ultra Low Input. The study's findings and limits: The study re-detected most primary-vaccination clones after the booster (nearly 97% CD4, roughly 85% CD8). FACS-sorted repertoires could harbor abundant contaminating bulk-population clonotypes. Clonotypes shared by both compartments, CD4 and CD8, made up a small share.

This clonotype has just a few counts. Its target is not known. The length of the CDR3 is 13 residues. Trimming pared 6 bases from V and 7 bases from J, leaving 15 bases between. The germline gives CDR1 SNHLY, CDR2 FYNNEI. Each CDR3 protein is one row after TCRdb ran MiXCR on the 5' RACE reads. The sample comprises 300,000 to 400,000 distinct CDR3 sequences, about 10% of which are singletons, and 3% to 3.5% rests with the top ten. The source material was CD4+ T cells sorted from PBMCs, sampled 45 days after the yellow fever booster vaccination. The V and J genes are TRBV2 and TRBJ1-2; no clear D. This TCR was sampled from a young man who received the YFV17D yellow fever vaccine. The CDR3 loop reads CASRAGGSIGYTF. In DNA form, the CDR3 reads TGTGCCAGCAGGGCGGGCGGCTCTATTGGCTACACCTTC.